The 19 T cell receptor beta chains reported below all come from one sample, sequenced in a study of Graves' ophthalmopathy and Graves' hyperthyroidism. RNA transcripts yielded amplified TCR beta CDR3 regions. Second-round multiplex PCR came after first-round RT-PCR with HTBI primers. Using its own MiXCR run on the multiplex PCR reads, TCRdb lists one record per CDR3 protein. The sample records 500,000 to 800,000 distinct CDR3 sequences, about 41% being singletons. Specimen: peripheral blood. The receptors were gathered from an adult man with Graves' ophthalmopathy.

This clonotype came up once. The CDR3 spells CASTLDLNQPQHF. The CDR3 coding sequence is TGCGCCAGCACCCTGGACCTAAACCAGCCCCAGCATTTT. This sequence joins TRBV10-2 and TRBJ1-5; D call uncertain. Trimming stripped 7 bases from V and 7 bases from J, with 14 bases between. CDR3 length equals 13 residues. Germline CDR1 and CDR2: WSHSY and SAAADI.

This clonotype was picked up many times. The CDR3 DNA reads TGCAGCGTTCGCCAGGGGCTACGCGAGCAGTACTTC. Translated, it gives CSVRQGLREQYF. This chain connects TRBV29-1 to TRBJ2-7; perhaps TRBD1 as D (6 bases). Germline loops: CDR1 SQVTM, CDR2 ANQGSEA. CDR3 size: 12 residues. V was pared by 5 bases and J by 6 bases, with 14 bases between.

This chain uses TRBV27 with TRBJ1-1; D is ambiguous. The CDR3 length is 14 residues. Trimming took off 0 bases at V and 3 bases at J, with 8 bases between the two ends. The germline V gene has CDR1 MNHEY and CDR2 SMNVEV (reference sequence). The CDR3 sequence is CASSLSWQHTEAFF. The CDR3 DNA reads as TGTGCCAGCAGTTTATCGTGGCAGCACACTGAAGCTTTCTTT.

The sample holds many counts of this clonotype. The chain employs TRBV12-3 or TRBV12-4 and TRBJ2-7; D call uncertain. The V end was cut by 3 bases, the J end by 3 bases, with 9 bases between. CDR3 length: 13 residues. The CDR3 nucleotides are TGTGCCAGCAGTTTGGACCCAAGCTACGAGCAGTACTTC. This encodes CASSLDPSYEQYF.

This clonotype appeared a single time. The rearrangement links TRBV29-1 to TRBJ1-2; the match to TRBD1 covers 8 bases. This CDR3 is 12 amino acids long. Germline V gene sequence: CDR1 SQVTM, CDR2 ANQGSEA. Germline trimming cut 8 bases from V and 6 bases from J; bases unmatched to any gene: 8. CDR3 in amino acids: CSSDRARDGYTF. The CDR3 nucleotides are TGCAGCTCGGACAGGGCAAGGGATGGCTACACCTTC.

The sample holds one count of this clonotype. The germline gene is not matched at one end of the junction; a read error may be the cause. The chain uses TRBV25-1 and TRBJ1-5, with D uncertain. The germline CDR1 and CDR2 sequences are MGHDK and SYGVNS. The CDR3 contains 16 residues. In DNA form, the CDR3 reads TGTGCCAGCAACTCATCCCGATACTATAGCGATCAGCCACAGCATTTT. Its translation: CASNSSRYYSDQPQHF. Variable domain in full (rest from reference TRBV25-1 and TRBJ1-5): EADIYQTPRYLVIGTGKKITLECSQTMGHDKMYWYQQDPGMELHLIHYSYGVNSTEKGDLSSESTVSRIRTEHFPLTLESARPSHTSQYLCASNSSRYYSDQPQHFGDGTRLSIL.

There are many counts of this clonotype. The chain uses TRBV19 and TRBJ1-5, with unresolved D. This CDR3 region has 14 residues. Trimming removed 6 bases at V and 0 bases at J, with 9 bases between. Germline V lookup: CDR1 LNHDA, CDR2 SQIVND (reference sequence). CDR3 in DNA: TGTGCCAGTAGAATCACCGTTAGCAATCAGCCCCAGCATTTT. Its translation: CASRITVSNQPQHF. Based on the CDR3 plus reference TRBV19 and TRBJ1-5, the full variable domain is DGGITQSPKYLFRKEGQNVTLSCEQNLNHDAMYWYRQDPGQGLRLIYYSQIVNDFQKGDIAEGYSVSREKKESFPLTVTSAQKNPTAFYLCASRITVSNQPQHFGDGTRLSIL.

The chain has TRBV4-1 and TRBJ1-5; tentative D call: TRBD1 (5 bases). V lost 2 bases and J lost 6, with 17 bases in between. Germline-derived CDR1 and CDR2 are MGHRA and YSYEKL. CDR3 size: 16 residues. Here the CDR3 DNA reads TGCGCCAGCAGCCAATCGGGGGTTGCGGTGATTCAGCCCCAGCATTTT. This gives the protein CASSQSGVAVIQPQHF.

In its sample, this clonotype was seen many times. The chain is built from TRBV24-1 and TRBJ1-5; D possibly corresponds to TRBD1 (5 bases). The CDR3 is 13 residues long. Looked up from germline, CDR1 is KGHDR and CDR2 is SFDVKD. Trimming took off 3 bases at V and 7 bases at J, with 9 bases between the two ends. The CDR3: CATSDRTGQPQHF. The CDR3 nucleotides read TGTGCCACCAGTGATCGTACAGGACAGCCCCAGCATTTT.

The CDR3 nucleotides are TGTGCCAGCAGACGTGCGAAACTGGGGGGTGCTTCACCCCTCCACTTT. It is translated as CASRRAKLGGASPLHF. This chain joins TRBV12-3 or TRBV12-4 and TRBJ1-6, with D tentatively TRBD1 (5 bases). The CDR3 runs 16 residues. V was clipped by 6 bases and J by 9 bases, with 21 bases between them.

This chain connects TRBV10-3 to TRBJ1-3; tentative D call: TRBD1 (5 bases). Trimming took 6 bases from V and 7 from J, leaving 7 bases between them. The CDR3 length is 11 residues. The germline CDR1 and CDR2 sequences are ENHRY and SYGVKD. The CDR3 DNA reads as TGTGCCATCAGACAGGTGAACACCATATATTTT. It encodes CAIRQVNTIYF.

J is TRBJ2-1 and V is TRBV10-3; D gene ambiguous. The CDR3 is 11 amino acids. Germline V gives CDR1 ENHRY, CDR2 SYGVKD. Between the trimmed V and J ends, which lost 5 bases and 6 bases, there was a span of 5 bases. The DNA of the CDR3 is TGTGCCATCAGTAGTCCCAATGAGCAGTTCTTC. Translated: CAISSPNEQFF.

The gene calls are TRBV7-9 and TRBJ1-4; the D is unclear. The germline gives CDR1 SEHNR, CDR2 FQNEAQ (reference sequence). The CDR3 has 17 residues. Trimming removed 5 bases at V and 5 bases at J, with 21 bases between. The CDR3 spells CASSPRHLGEENEKLFF. The CDR3 coding sequence is TGTGCCAGCAGCCCTAGACACCTGGGCGAGGAAAATGAAAAACTGTTTTTT.

J is TRBJ2-7 and V is TRBV7-9; 7 positions match TRBD2. Germline CDR1 SEHNR, CDR2 FQNEAQ (reference sequence). CDR3 length: 14 residues. J was trimmed by 6 bases and V by 1 base; bases with no gene match: 6. The CDR3: CASSLGGSSGEQYF. CDR3 DNA: TGTGCCAGCAGCTTAGGCGGGAGTAGTGGCGAGCAGTACTTC. Variable domain in full (rest from reference TRBV7-9 and TRBJ2-7): DTGVSQNPRHKITKRGQNVTFRCDPISEHNRLYWYRQTLGQGPEFLTYFQNEAQLEKSRLLSDRFSAERPKGSFSTLEIQRTEQGDSAMYLCASSLGGSSGEQYFGPGTRLTVT.

This clonotype was seen only a few times. V and J are TRBV6-6 and TRBJ1-1, with 8 bases identical to TRBD1. This CDR3 spans 14 amino acids. CDR1 is MNHNY and CDR2 is SVGAGI in the germline V gene (reference sequence). Germline trimming cut 2 bases from V and 3 bases from J; bases unmatched to any gene: 2. The CDR3 here is CASSYLTGDTEAFF. DNA for the CDR3: TGTGCCAGCAGTTACCTGACAGGGGACACTGAAGCTTTCTTT.

This clonotype appeared many times. V usage is TRBV29-1 and J usage is TRBJ1-1; D ambiguous. The CDR3 has 13 amino acids. The ends were cut back, 4 bases at V and 1 base at J, with 10 bases in the middle. CDR1 is SQVTM, CDR2 ANQGSEA, per germline. The CDR3 spells CSVVWPQNTEAFF. The CDR3 region has the DNA TGCAGCGTTGTGTGGCCGCAGAACACTGAAGCTTTCTTT.

The rearrangement links TRBV20-1 to TRBJ2-7; 7 bases agree with TRBD1. The CDR3 runs 15 residues. Trimming at V came to 1 base and at J to 2 bases, leaving 8 bases not matched to a gene. Germline CDR1 DFQATT, CDR2 SNEGSKA (reference sequence). CDR3 residues: CSARGQGVYPYEQYF. DNA of the CDR3: TGCAGTGCTAGAGGTCAGGGGGTATATCCCTACGAGCAGTACTTC.

This clonotype came up many times. The chain couples TRBV10-3 to TRBJ2-2; 9 nucleotides line up with TRBD2. J lost 6 bases, V lost 9 bases, and 5 bases had no gene match. This CDR3 is 13 amino acids long. Germline CDR1 and CDR2: ENHRY and SYGVKD. The CDR3 nucleotides read TGTGCCATAAAGGGACTAGCTTCCGGGGAGCTGTTTTTT. Translating gives CAIKGLASGELFF.

The rearrangement uses TRBV13 and TRBJ1-2, with D unresolved. This CDR3 spans 15 amino acids. Germline assignment: CDR1 PRHDT and CDR2 FYEKMQ (reference sequence). Trimming pared 5 bases from V and 1 base from J, leaving 14 bases between. This CDR3 reads CASSIRAGRNYGYTF. The CDR3 DNA reads as TGTGCCAGCAGCATTCGAGCAGGACGTAACTATGGCTACACCTTC. The full variable domain, rest sourced from reference TRBV13 and TRBJ1-2, is AAGVIQSPRHLIKEKRETATLKCYPIPRHDTVYWYQQGPGQDPQFLISFYEKMQSDKGSIPDRFSAQQFSDYHSELNMSSLELGDSALYFCASSIRAGRNYGYTFGSGTRLTVV.